This record concerns one TCR beta chain sequence. Its antigen has not been determined. Qualities for individual bases were not recorded, and no much larger clone is one base off. From a lookup of the germline V gene, CDR1 and CDR2 are SGHAT and FQNNGV. The CDR3 runs 14 residues from the cysteine to the phenylalanine. Only the CDR3 DNA stays, 42 bases, in frame from base 1. Deletion took 5 bases off V and 0 bases off J, with a span of 11 bases between the germline ends. Whole blood was collected in K2EDTA tubes by collaborating institutions according to the institutions' own protocols. For TCRbeta analysis, collaborator samples were shipped as frozen whole blood, as isolated PBMCs, or as DNA extracted from either sample type. The data originate from a study of blood T cell repertoires in COVID-19 (dated by TCRdb to about 2020). With respect to the entire study: Samples from collaborators originated in the United States, Italy and Spain and spanned both the acute and convalescent phases of COVID-19. The repertoires were released in a freely available public database meant as a resource for research on the immune response to SARS-CoV-2. Nearly every sample came with metadata listing a de-identified subject ID, COVID-19 status, age in years and sex. The samples were drawn from the first 160 participants of the ongoing ImmuneRACE study and from some 1,300 subjects provided by 6 global collaborators. Deeply sampled blood TCRbeta repertoires from subjects exposed to, actively infected with, or recovered from COVID-19 were included in the dataset. Where available, HLA class I and class II types were taken from metadata supplied by the sample provider and were not determined by assay-based typing. The material from the prospective study consisted of cDNA or gDNA derived from T cells, B-cell-depleted T cells, or PBMCs.

Broad study findings and their caveats: The quantity of clinical and demographic metadata differed by source and by participant and was supplied without curation.

TCRbeta CDR3 regions were amplified from genomic DNA using the immunoSEQ Assay, a bias-controlled multiplex PCR. The original methods were these. The number of nucleated cells in each sample was estimated by amplification of reference gene primers within the assay. To quantify the absolute abundance of each unique TCRbeta CDR3 rearrangement, sequence reads were collapsed and filtered. For each sample, productive Simpson clonality was calculated as the square root of Simpson's diversity index across productive rearrangements. This immuneACCESS table, as held by TCRdb, lists in-frame sequences with V and J called but not all clones. Of the missing ones, under half trace to an unresolved V gene in checked studies; the others have no known cause. That table furnishes V, J and clone size, whereas the DNA furnished D and trimming. The sample profile shows fewer than 250,000 clones; over 80% of them were found once. Of the sample, over 4.5% falls within the top ten clones.

The source is a human donor in a cohort sampled during active COVID-19. The sample was peripheral blood. The rearrangement joined TRBV11-2 to TRBJ2-7; confidence is insufficient to name the D gene. CDR3 loop: CASSPAPVSYEQYF. The nucleotides read TGTGCCAGCAGCCCCGCCCCGGTCTCCTACGAGCAGTACTTC.